This T cell receptor (beta chain) was identified in a study of blood T cell repertoires in COVID-19. Overall study: Donors in the United States, Italy and Spain gave samples during acute or convalescent COVID-19. PBMCs, B-cell-depleted T cells, or T cells provided the cDNA or gDNA that made up the material.

Germline CDR1 SGHDT, CDR2 YYEEEE. CDR3 length: 19 amino acids. The ends lost 4 bases at V and 5 bases at J; junction bases unmatched: 22. Authors' data handling: For nucleated cells, counts were estimated from reference gene primer amplification. Libraries were prepared by immunoSEQ multiplex PCR; TCRdb keeps only in-frame clonotypes and omits some of them. V, J and clone size were drawn from that table, and D and trimming were deduced from the DNA. Here the sample spans under 80,000 clones, around 83% being singletons. The sequence came from a woman aged 60-75 years with acute or convalescent COVID-19. The chain is built from TRBV5-6 and TRBJ2-7; 9 bases map to TRBD2. Specimen: peripheral blood. The DNA for the CDR3 is TGTGCCAGCAGCAACCCGCGGCTAGCGGGGTCTTCCCCTCGCCACGAGCAGTACTTC. Protein: CASSNPRLAGSSPRHEQYF.